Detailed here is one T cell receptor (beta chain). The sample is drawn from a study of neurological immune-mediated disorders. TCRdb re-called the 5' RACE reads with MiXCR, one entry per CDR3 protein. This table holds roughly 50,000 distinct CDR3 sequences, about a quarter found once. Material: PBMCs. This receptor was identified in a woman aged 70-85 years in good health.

CDR3 region: CASSQEGETANEKLFF. DNA of the CDR3: TGCGCCAGCAGCCAAGAAGGGGAGACAGCTAATGAAAAACTGTTTTTT. This sequence joins TRBV4-3 and TRBJ1-4, with D possibly TRBD1 on 5 matching bases. CDR3 length equals 16 residues. The V gene's germline CDR1 is LGHNA and CDR2 YSLEER. V lost 0 bases to trimming and J lost 3 bases, with 11 bases between them.